This TCR beta chain was sequenced in a study of human T cells and chemical hapten exposure. As for the study in general: Mainly, slight library volume differences in the pool made TCR yields vary. Study conclusions and caveats: DPC sensitization left the count of TCRs above 1 in 1000 unchanged.

Each cDNA molecule in the library carried unique molecular identifiers. Under the authors' procedure: There were a median of around 96,000 TCRs per sample, with a range from about 20,000 to 700,000. Each CDR3 protein gets one entry after TCRdb re-called the 5' RACE reads with MiXCR. The V and J calls, along with clone size, are taken from TCRdb and not from the paper's own processing. In the table there are over 95,000 distinct CDR3 sequences, more than 15% of which are singletons. The CDR3 is 15 amino acids. Trimming removed 1 base from V and 1 base from J, with 11 bases in between. Germline V lookup: CDR1 DFQATT, CDR2 SNEGSKA (reference sequence). The study extracted total RNA from unfractionated whole blood. In this sample, this clonotype turned up many times. Its antigen remains unknown.

The receptor was isolated from a human donor in good health. The rearrangement uses TRBV20-1 and TRBJ2-4, with a weak D call TRBD2 (6 bases). CDR3 in DNA: TGCAGTGCTAGAGGCGGGACCGGGGCCAAAAACATTCAGTACTTC. As protein: CSARGGTGAKNIQYF.